This record concerns one TCR beta chain sequence. Its antigen is undetermined. CDR3 size: 17 residues. Trimming took 4 bases from V and 5 from J; bases not matched to a gene: 12. Per germline, CDR1 SGHRS and CDR2 YFSETQ. This entry is derived from a study of siplizumab effects on memory and regulatory T cells. The study, taken as a whole, reports: Siplizumab, the agent tested, significantly reduced alloreactive sequences traceable to unstimulated CD4+ memory cells. Whether proliferating Tregs in siplizumab cultures suppress was not functionally confirmed.

Assaying covered 75,000 to 100,000 TCR templates per sample. TCRdb keeps only in-frame clones here, not all; method: immunoSEQ multiplex PCR. The table includes 100,000 or so clones, over 90% detected once. This chain links TRBV5-1 with TRBJ2-5, with 12 positions matching TRBD2. The sample comprised non-Treg CD4+ T cells sorted from blood. This sequence originates from a human donor in good health. The CDR3 region has the DNA TGCGCCAGCAGCCTAGGACTAGCGGGAATTCACCTCGAGACCCAGTACTTC. Encoded protein: CASSLGLAGIHLETQYF.